This T cell receptor beta chain was sequenced in a study of spatial heterogeneity in lung cancer. At the level of the study: Alpha-chain sequences were consistently detected in smaller numbers than beta-chain sequences. Broader study findings: Tumors with more nonsynonymous mutations had more expanded intratumoral alpha and beta TCRs.

Time point given: sample taken at primary tumor resection. The CDR3 contains 14 residues. V shed 5 bases and J shed 7 bases, with 18 bases lying between them. With respect to this clonotype: What it binds is not known.

TCRdb re-derived calls from the 5' RACE reads in MiXCR, one entry per CDR3 protein. This table has under 5,500 distinct CDR3 sequences, more than 10% appearing once. The genes are TRBV12-3 or TRBV12-4 and TRBJ2-7; weak D call: TRBD2 (5 bases). The clonotype was recovered from a male donor with early-stage non-small cell lung cancer. The sequencing used lung tumor tissue, collected at surgery. CDR3 in amino acids: CASSPPGSGSEQYF. Written as DNA, the CDR3 is TGTGCCAGCAGTCCACCTGGCTCGGGAAGTGAGCAGTACTTC.